The 25 T cell receptor beta chains below all came from one sample that was sequenced in a study of CD8 T cells in Susac syndrome. After extraction with the RNeasy kit, about 0.5 to 1 ug of the RNA was reverse transcribed using random hexamers. Each CDR3 protein gets one entry after TCRdb re-called the immunoSEQ multiplex PCR reads with MiXCR. The profile shows some 250,000 distinct CDR3 sequences, less than 96% of them singletons. Specimen: CD4+ T cells from PBMCs. The receptors were gathered from a human donor with Susac syndrome.

The chain couples TRBV25-1 to TRBJ2-7; a possible D gene is TRBD1 (5 bases). The CDR3 consists of 15 residues. The V gene lost 5 bases and the J gene lost 1 base, with 15 bases spanning the gap. Germline V gives CDR1 MGHDK, CDR2 SYGVNS. The CDR3 loop reads CASSNTGSLSYEQYF. In DNA, the CDR3 is TGTGCCAGCAGTAATACAGGTAGCCTGTCCTACGAGCAGTACTTC.

In its sample, this clonotype was seen once. This sequence joins TRBV7-3 and TRBJ2-2; D ambiguous. The germline gives CDR1 SGHTA, CDR2 FQGTGA. This CDR3 is built from 13 residues. Trimming cost V 5 bases and J 3 bases, with 7 bases left between them. Written as DNA, the CDR3 is TGTGCCAGCAGCCCCGTCTACACCGGGGAGCTGTTTTTT. Encoded protein: CASSPVYTGELFF.

The chain uses TRBV29-1 and TRBJ1-2; D is perhaps TRBD1 (5 bases). This CDR3 is 16 amino acids long. V was trimmed by 7 bases and J by 3 bases, leaving 24 bases between them. CDR1 and CDR2 (germline): SQVTM, ANQGSEA. CDR3 bases: TGCAGCGCCGCTCTTACGGCCCGCGGGGGGGACTATGGCTACACCTTC. Translating gives CSAALTARGGDYGYTF.

The chain uses TRBV5-1 and TRBJ2-2, with unresolved D. The V gene lost 7 bases and the J gene lost 10 bases, with 11 bases spanning the gap. Germline CDR1 reads SGHRS; CDR2 reads YFSETQ. The CDR3 totals 11 residues. CDR3 sequence reads: CASAMVEELFF. The CDR3 DNA reads as TGCGCCAGCGCCATGGTCGAGGAGCTGTTTTTT.

The rearrangement uses TRBV5-1 and TRBJ2-7; TRBD2 is a possible D gene (6 bases). CDR1 is SGHRS and CDR2 is YFSETQ in the germline V gene. Trimming stripped 2 bases from V and 3 bases from J, with 12 bases between. The length of the CDR3 is 14 residues. CDR3 DNA sequence: TGCGCCAGCAGCTTACAGTTGGGGGGCTACGAGCAGTACTTC. It encodes CASSLQLGGYEQYF.

The chain links TRBV30 to TRBJ1-3; D is possibly TRBD1 (5 bases). The V and J ends lost 8 bases and 6 bases respectively, with 14 bases between them. This CDR3 is built from 12 residues. CDR1 is GTSNPN, CDR2 SVGIG, per germline (reference sequence). Here the CDR3 DNA reads TGTGCCGGGCAGGGACGAGAAAACACCATATATTTT. Translated: CAGQGRENTIYF.

The rearrangement joins TRBV27 to TRBJ2-7, with D uncertain. CDR3 length: 13 residues. With 3 bases removed from V and 0 bases from J, the gap between germline ends came to 6 bases. CDR1 and CDR2 from the germline V gene are MNHEY and SMNVEV (reference sequence). CDR3 residues: CASSFAVSYEQYF. Here the CDR3 DNA reads TGTGCCAGCAGTTTCGCGGTCTCCTACGAGCAGTACTTC.

CDR3 region: CSAISPDLEQYF. The CDR3 DNA sequence: TGCAGTGCTATATCCCCCGACCTAGAGCAGTACTTC. The rearrangement joins TRBV20-1 to TRBJ2-7; no reliable D call. This CDR3 spans 12 amino acids. Deletions cut 4 bases from V and 7 bases from J, with 14 bases between. CDR1 is DFQATT, CDR2 SNEGSKA, per germline (reference sequence).

The V and J genes are TRBV20-1 and TRBJ2-1; D is uncertain. In germline, CDR1 is DFQATT, CDR2 SNEGSKA (reference sequence). The CDR3 runs 12 residues. V was pared by 7 bases and J by 5 bases, with 12 bases between. The CDR3 DNA is TGCAGTGTCGGGTCCAGTAACAATGAGCAGTTCTTC. Translation gives CSVGSSNNEQFF.

The V and J genes are TRBV28 and TRBJ2-7, with 14 nucleotides matching TRBD2. Per germline, CDR1 MDHEN and CDR2 SYDVKM. Losses at the gene ends were 3 bases for V and 3 bases for J; bases not matched to a gene: 4. The CDR3 runs to 16 residues. In DNA form, the CDR3 reads TGTGCCAGCAGTTTCTCCGGGACTAGCGGGAGCTACGAGCAGTACTTC. Translation: CASSFSGTSGSYEQYF.

The V gene is TRBV7-9, the J gene TRBJ1-5; possible D gene TRBD1, 6 bases. V lost 10 bases and J 6 bases, leaving 13 bases between the germline ends. CDR3 length: 12 residues. Per germline, CDR1 SEHNR and CDR2 FQNEAQ (reference sequence). DNA for the CDR3: TGTGCCATCCGACAGGAGGGTCAGCCCCAGCATTTT. Its translation: CAIRQEGQPQHF.

The J gene is TRBJ2-5, the V gene TRBV12-5; 7 bases align to TRBD1. In germline, CDR1 is LGHNT, CDR2 FRNRAP. Trimming removed 6 bases from V and 4 bases from J; junction bases left unmatched: 11. The length of the CDR3 is 15 residues. CDR3 DNA: TGTGCTAGTGGCCTGACTGGGACAGTTCCAGAGACCCAGTACTTC. Its translation is CASGLTGTVPETQYF.

This rearrangement joins TRBV29-1 to TRBJ2-1; 7 bases fit TRBD1. The CDR3 totals 17 residues. With V trimmed by 7 bases and J by 0 bases, 15 bases remained unmatched. Per germline, CDR1 SQVTM and CDR2 ANQGSEA. DNA of the CDR3: TGCAGCGCCCCACCGGGGCAAGGGGGCACCTCCTACAATGAGCAGTTCTTC. This sequence encodes CSAPPGQGGTSYNEQFF.

This chain joins TRBV25-1 and TRBJ1-4; 10 bases fit TRBD1. Trimming took 5 bases from V and 6 from J; bases not matched to a gene: 3. Germline V gene sequence: CDR1 MGHDK, CDR2 SYGVNS. The CDR3 is made up of 14 amino acids. The CDR3 DNA reads TGTGCCAGCAGTTGGACAGGGGGGGATGAAAAACTGTTTTTT. Its protein product is CASSWTGGDEKLFF.

This rearrangement joins TRBV27 to TRBJ1-4, with unresolved D. The CDR3 runs to 15 residues. Germline CDR1 and CDR2: MNHEY and SMNVEV (reference sequence). Trimming cost V 10 bases and J 10 bases, with 25 bases left between them. The CDR3 is CATTRNLRDGGKLFF. Here the CDR3 DNA reads TGTGCCACCACGAGGAACTTGAGGGATGGAGGAAAACTGTTTTTT.

The CDR3 protein is CASSPRDRGSDTQYF. The CDR3, as DNA: TGTGCCAGCTCACCCCGGGACAGGGGGTCAGATACGCAGTATTTT. This chain uses TRBV18 with TRBJ2-3; 11 positions agree with TRBD1. The V segment lost 3 bases and the J segment 4 bases; nucleotides outside the gene matches: 3. The V gene's germline CDR1 is KGHSH and CDR2 LQKENI. This CDR3 is built from 15 residues.

The chain joins TRBV24-1 to TRBJ2-1; 15 nucleotides align to TRBD2. The CDR3 consists of 16 residues. CDR1 and CDR2 from the germline V gene are KGHDR and SFDVKD. After removal of 4 bases from V and 8 bases from J, the junction contained 5 bases not matched to a gene. The CDR3 here is CATSDPGTSGRHEQFF. The CDR3 DNA reads as TGTGCCACCAGTGACCCCGGGACTAGCGGGAGGCATGAGCAGTTCTTC.

The V call is TRBV29-1, the J call TRBJ1-1, with unresolved D. This CDR3 has 15 amino acids. Per the germline V gene, CDR1 is SQVTM and CDR2 is ANQGSEA. V was trimmed by 5 bases and J by 1 base, leaving 17 bases between them. CDR3 bases: TGCAGCGTTACCAGGTTTGGAGTCTCGAACACTGAAGCTTTCTTT. Protein sequence: CSVTRFGVSNTEAFF.

As to this clonotype: The junction departs from germline at one end; a sequencing error may be responsible. This chain connects TRBV27 to TRBJ2-5; tentative D call: TRBD1 (5 bases). The CDR3 has 11 amino acids. Germline V lookup: CDR1 MNHEY, CDR2 SMNVEV (reference sequence). CDR3 sequence reads: CASGHHETQYF. CDR3 sequence (DNA): TGTGCCAGCGGACACCACGAGACCCAGTACTTC.

V gene TRBV20-1 combines with J gene TRBJ2-5, with TRBD2 as a possible D gene (5 bases). This CDR3 has 10 amino acids. CDR1 DFQATT and CDR2 SNEGSKA come from the germline V gene (reference sequence). DNA of the CDR3: TGCAGCGGACTGGGGGAGACCCAGTACTTC. It is translated as CSGLGETQYF.

The chain recombines TRBV6-1 with TRBJ2-5; TRBD2 agrees at 7 bases. CDR3 length: 17 amino acids. J lost 0 bases, V lost 6 bases, and 13 bases had no gene match. The V gene's germline CDR1 is MNHNS and CDR2 SASEGT. CDR3 in amino acids: CASSRPKRGPYQETQYF. The CDR3 DNA reads as TGTGCCAGCAGCCGCCCCAAGCGGGGCCCGTACCAAGAGACCCAGTACTTC.

The CDR3 DNA sequence: TGTGCCACCAGCAGGAAGCGGGAGGATGTCAATGAGCAGTTCTTC. Amino acid sequence: CATSRKREDVNEQFF. The chain is built from TRBV15 and TRBJ2-1, with TRBD2 matching 9 bases. The CDR3 has 15 amino acids. After removal of 3 bases from V and 6 bases from J, the junction contained 6 bases not matched to a gene. Germline CDR1 is LNHNV and CDR2 is YYDKDF (reference sequence).

This clonotype was recorded once. The junction departs from the called germline gene at one end, perhaps through a read error. The rearrangement links TRBV12-3 or TRBV12-4 to TRBJ2-1; D not resolved. The CDR3 has 11 residues. CDR3 nucleotides: TGTACCAGCAGTTTTCTGCGCGGGCAGTTCTTC. Protein product: CTSSFLRGQFF.

The chain employs TRBV25-1 and TRBJ1-4; a possible D gene is TRBD1 (6 bases). Per the germline V gene, CDR1 is MGHDK and CDR2 is SYGVNS. CDR3 size: 17 residues. Trimming removed 1 base at V and 8 bases at J, with 20 bases between. The CDR3 reads CASSESTSGARIEKLFF. CDR3 nucleotide sequence: TGTGCCAGCAGTGAATCTACCTCGGGGGCTAGGATCGAAAAACTGTTTTTT.

The chain employs TRBV20-1 and TRBJ2-7, with TRBD1 identical over 7 bases. V trimming: 3 bases; J trimming: 0 bases; junction bases outside the gene matches: 8. This CDR3 region has 15 residues. Germline V lookup: CDR1 DFQATT, CDR2 SNEGSKA (reference sequence). The CDR3: CSARVRQGFSYEQYF. CDR3 nucleotide sequence: TGCAGTGCTAGGGTCAGACAGGGTTTCTCCTACGAGCAGTACTTC.